This entry describes one TCR beta chain. TCRdb re-called the 5' RACE reads; every CDR3 protein appears as one record, without DNA. The record lists 440,000 or so distinct CDR3 sequences, of which the ten most abundant hold under 3%. The sample originates from a study of monozygotic twins with inflammatory bowel disease. This CDR3 comprises 14 residues. CDR1 SGHKS and CDR2 YYEKEE come from the germline V gene (reference sequence). This receptor was identified in a human donor with ulcerative colitis or Crohn's disease, or a healthy co-twin of an affected twin (not recorded which). Sequenced material: blood. The rearrangement links TRBV5-5 to TRBJ2-7. CDR3 sequence: CASSPELQPYEQYF.